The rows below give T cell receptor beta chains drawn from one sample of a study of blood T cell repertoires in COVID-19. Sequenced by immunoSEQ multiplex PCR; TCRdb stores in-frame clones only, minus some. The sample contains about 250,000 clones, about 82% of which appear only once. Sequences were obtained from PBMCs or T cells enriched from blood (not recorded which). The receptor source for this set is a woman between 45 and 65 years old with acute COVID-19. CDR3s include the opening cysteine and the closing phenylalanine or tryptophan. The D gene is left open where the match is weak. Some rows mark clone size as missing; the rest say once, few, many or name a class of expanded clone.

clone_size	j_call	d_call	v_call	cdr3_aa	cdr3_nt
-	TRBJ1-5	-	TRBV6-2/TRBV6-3	CASSYNLIANQPQHF	TGTGCCAGCAGTTATAACCTTATAGCCAATCAGCCCCAGCATTTT
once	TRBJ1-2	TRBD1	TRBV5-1	CASSHNGQGEGYGYTF	TGCGCCAGCAGCCACAACGGACAGGGGGAGGGCTATGGCTACACCTTC
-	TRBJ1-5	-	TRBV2	CASKRSQNSNQPQHF	TGTGCCAGCAAACGGTCACAGAATAGCAATCAGCCCCAGCATTTT
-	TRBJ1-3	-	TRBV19	CASSSNRDKLSGNTIYF	TGTGCCAGTAGTTCGAACCGGGACAAGTTGTCTGGAAACACCATATATTTT
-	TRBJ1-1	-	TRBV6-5	CASSSTGNTEAFF	TGTGCCAGCAGCTCCACAGGGAACACTGAAGCTTTCTTT
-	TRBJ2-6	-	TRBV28	CATGGGANVLTF	TGTGCCACCGGGGGTGGAGCCAACGTCCTGACTTTC
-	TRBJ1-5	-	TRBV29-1	CSVVSGEGQPQHF	TGCAGCGTTGTTTCCGGGGAAGGTCAGCCCCAGCATTTT
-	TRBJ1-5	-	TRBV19	CASSMTGNGQPQHF	TGTGCCAGTAGTATGACGGGGAATGGTCAGCCCCAGCATTTT
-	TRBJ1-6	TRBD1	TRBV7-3	CASSLRDRGYNSPLHF	TGTGCCAGCAGCTTAAGGGACAGGGGTTATAATTCACCCCTCCACTTT
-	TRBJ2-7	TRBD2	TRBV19	CASSNLFTGTSIYEQYF	TGTGCCAGTAGTAACCTATTCACCGGGACTAGTATCTACGAGCAGTACTTC
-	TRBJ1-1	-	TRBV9	CASSDNSIPMNTEAFF	TGTGCCAGCAGCGACAACAGCATCCCCATGAACACTGAAGCTTTCTTT
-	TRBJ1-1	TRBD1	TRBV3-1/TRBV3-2	CASSQARGQGVGTEAFF	TGTGCCAGCAGCCAAGCCAGAGGACAGGGGGTGGGCACTGAAGCTTTCTTT
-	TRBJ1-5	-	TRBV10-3	CAISDSGAESNQPQHF	TGTGCCATCAGTGATTCAGGGGCAGAGAGCAATCAGCCCCAGCATTTT
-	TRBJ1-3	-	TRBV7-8	CASSSQTESGNTIYF	TGTGCCAGCAGCTCCCAAACAGAATCTGGAAACACCATATATTTT
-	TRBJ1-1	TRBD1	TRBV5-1	CASSFGQGGLNTEAFF	TGCGCCAGCAGCTTTGGACAGGGCGGGTTGAACACTGAAGCTTTCTTT
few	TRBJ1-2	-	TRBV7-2	CARRGEGYGYTF	TGTGCCAGGCGCGGAGAGGGCTATGGCTACACCTTC
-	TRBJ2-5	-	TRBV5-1	CASSLGMVAETQYF	TGCGCCAGCAGCCTAGGAATGGTTGCGGAGACCCAGTACTTC
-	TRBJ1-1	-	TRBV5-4	CASSSQSQGAVRGNTEAFF	TGTGCCAGCAGCTCACAATCTCAAGGGGCAGTCCGCGGGAACACTGAAGCTTTCTTT
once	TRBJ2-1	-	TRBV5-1	CASRLQGWQFF	TGCGCCAGCAGGTTGCAGGGGTGGCAGTTCTTC
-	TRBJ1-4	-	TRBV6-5	CASRLTGRHEKLFF	TGTGCCAGCAGATTGACGGGAAGACATGAAAAACTGTTTTTT
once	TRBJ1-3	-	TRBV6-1	CASSVWTPFAGNTIYF	TGTGCCAGCAGTGTATGGACACCGTTCGCTGGAAACACCATATATTTT
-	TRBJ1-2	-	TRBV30	CAWSNGGWGYTF	TGTGCCTGGAGTAATGGGGGCTGGGGCTACACCTTC